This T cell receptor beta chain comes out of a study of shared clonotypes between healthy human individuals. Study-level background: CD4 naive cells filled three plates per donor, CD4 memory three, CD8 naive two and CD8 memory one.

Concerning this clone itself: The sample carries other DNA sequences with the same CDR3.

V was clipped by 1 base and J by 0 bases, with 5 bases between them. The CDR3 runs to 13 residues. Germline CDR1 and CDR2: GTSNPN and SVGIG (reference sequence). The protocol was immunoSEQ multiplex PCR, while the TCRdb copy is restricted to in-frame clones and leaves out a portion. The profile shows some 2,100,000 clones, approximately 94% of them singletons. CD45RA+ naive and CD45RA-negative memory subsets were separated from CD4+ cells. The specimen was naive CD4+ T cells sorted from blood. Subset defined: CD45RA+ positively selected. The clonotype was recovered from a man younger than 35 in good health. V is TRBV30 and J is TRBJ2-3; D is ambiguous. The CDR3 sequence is CAWSAQSTDTQYF. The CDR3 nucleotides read TGTGCCTGGAGTGCCCAAAGCACAGATACGCAGTATTTT. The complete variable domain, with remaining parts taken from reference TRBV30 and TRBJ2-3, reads SQTIHQWPATLVQPVGSPLSLECTVEGTSNPNLYWYRQAAGRGLQLLFYSVGIGQISSEVPQNLSASRPQDRQFILSSKKLLLSDSGFYLCAWSAQSTDTQYFGPGTRLTVL.